A single sample gave rise to the 30 T cell receptor beta chains below, sequenced in a study of shared clonotypes between healthy human individuals. Selected positively for CCR7 and CD45RO-negative, naive CD8 cells excluded terminally differentiated effector memory CD45RA+ cells. Data came from immunoSEQ multiplex PCR; TCRdb stores just in-frame clones and leaves some out. The sample contains some 2.1 million clones, about 94% of which appear only once. The specimen sequenced was naive CD8+ T cells from PBMCs. These receptors originate from a man aged 18 to 35 in good health. Some clones in this sample may be carry-over from other donors' samples.

The chain couples TRBV19 to TRBJ2-1; 7 bases agree with TRBD1. Germline CDR1 is LNHDA and CDR2 is SQIVND (reference sequence). Trimming took 1 base from V and 4 from J; bases not matched to a gene: 10. This CDR3 is 17 amino acids long. Here the CDR3 reads CASSIGWAQGLYNEQFF. CDR3 sequence (DNA): TGTGCCAGTAGTATAGGATGGGCACAGGGGTTATACAATGAGCAGTTCTTC.

This clone was seen only once. This sequence joins TRBV14 and TRBJ2-7, with D perhaps matching TRBD1 (6 bases). Germline V gene sequence: CDR1 SGHDN, CDR2 FVKESK. Trimming cost V 6 bases and J 0 bases, with 12 bases left between them. This CDR3 is 14 amino acids long. In DNA form, the CDR3 reads TGTGCCAGCAGACCGGACAGTATCTCCTACGAGCAGTACTTC. Protein product: CASRPDSISYEQYF.

The V and J genes are TRBV5-8 and TRBJ2-1; D uncertain. V was trimmed by 4 bases and J by 2 bases, leaving 13 bases between them. The CDR3 has 15 amino acids. Germline CDR1 is SGHTS and CDR2 is YDEGEE. The DNA for the CDR3 is TGTGCCAGCAGCATCCCTTACTTCGCCTACAATGAGCAGTTCTTC. The encoded protein is CASSIPYFAYNEQFF. Combining the CDR3 with reference TRBV5-8 and TRBJ2-1 gives the whole variable domain EAGVTQSPTHLIKTRGQQATLRCSPISGHTSVYWYQQALGLGLQFLLWYDEGEERNRGNFPPRFSGRQFPNYSSELNVNALELEDSALYLCASSIPYFAYNEQFFGPGTRLTVL.

The chain uses TRBV18 and TRBJ2-1; D may be TRBD1 or TRBD2 (6 bases each). There are 16 residues in the CDR3. V gave up 3 bases and J gave up 8 bases, with 20 bases separating them. Looked up from germline, CDR1 is KGHSH and CDR2 is LQKENI. The CDR3 spells CASSPPTRVGGDEQFF. CDR3 sequence (DNA): TGTGCCAGCTCACCTCCAACCCGAGTGGGGGGCGATGAGCAGTTCTTC.

The chain employs TRBV10-3 and TRBJ2-7, with 15 bases identical to TRBD2. This CDR3 has 16 amino acids. Looked up from germline, CDR1 is ENHRY and CDR2 is SYGVKD. V shed 4 bases, J shed 5 bases, and the junction held 6 bases outside the gene matches. CDR3 nucleotide sequence: TGTGCCATCAGTGGGACTAGCGGGAGGGCCATTAACGAGCAGTACTTC. Encoded protein: CAISGTSGRAINEQYF.

This sequence joins TRBV5-6 and TRBJ1-1; no definite D call. CDR1 and CDR2 (germline): SGHDT, YYEEEE. The CDR3 is made up of 14 amino acids. V lost 0 bases, J lost 0 bases, and 6 bases lay in between. This CDR3 is CASSLVYVNTEAFF. DNA of the CDR3: TGTGCCAGCAGCTTGGTGTACGTGAACACTGAAGCTTTCTTT.

The chain has TRBV11-2 and TRBJ2-1; D unresolved. The CDR3 is 13 residues long. Germline V lookup: CDR1 SGHAT, CDR2 FQNNGV. V was pared by 1 base and J by 12 bases, with 13 bases between. The CDR3 sequence is CASSLAGLLGQFF. The CDR3 DNA reads as TGTGCCAGCAGCTTAGCTGGCCTCTTGGGGCAGTTCTTC.

The DNA for the CDR3 is TGTGCCAGCAACGACAGAGAATACAATGAGCAGTTCTTC. Translating gives CASNDREYNEQFF. This chain joins TRBV7-9 and TRBJ2-1; possibly TRBD1 for D (5 bases). The V end lost 7 bases, the J end lost 4 bases, and 11 bases lay between the germline ends. CDR1 is SEHNR and CDR2 is FQNEAQ in the germline V gene (reference sequence). CDR3 size: 13 residues.

The gene calls are TRBV9 and TRBJ1-1; no clear D. Looked up from germline, CDR1 is SGDLS and CDR2 is YYNGEE. The CDR3 spans 13 residues. Trimming pared 0 bases from V and 5 bases from J, leaving 8 bases between. This CDR3 reads CASSVEGMTEAFF. Written as DNA, the CDR3 is TGTGCCAGCAGCGTAGAGGGTATGACTGAAGCTTTCTTT.

This clone showed up just once. The chain carries TRBV11-2 and TRBJ1-1; D might be TRBD1 (5 bases). The V end was cut by 6 bases, the J end by 0 bases, with 14 bases between. CDR1 is SGHAT and CDR2 is FQNNGV in the germline V gene. The CDR3 runs 15 residues. For the CDR3, the DNA is TGTGCCAGCAGACTAGCGACAGACATGAACACTGAAGCTTTCTTT. This gives the protein CASRLATDMNTEAFF. Combining the CDR3 with reference TRBV11-2 and TRBJ1-1 gives the whole variable domain EAGVAQSPRYKIIEKRQSVAFWCNPISGHATLYWYQQILGQGPKLLIQFQNNGVVDDSQLPKDRFSAERLKGVDSTLKIQPAKLEDSAVYLCASRLATDMNTEAFFGQGTRLTVV.

This sequence joins TRBV15 and TRBJ2-5; D remains unclear. The germline V gene encodes CDR1 LNHNV and CDR2 YYDKDF (reference sequence). The CDR3 covers 15 residues. The V end was cut by 0 bases, the J end by 4 bases, with 12 bases between. Here the CDR3 reads CATSRDRPYGETQYF. The CDR3 DNA reads TGTGCCACCAGCAGAGATCGGCCCTACGGAGAGACCCAGTACTTC.

The chain has TRBV7-9 and TRBJ2-1, with no clear D. Germline assignment: CDR1 SEHNR and CDR2 FQNEAQ (reference sequence). Trimming shortened V by 6 bases and J by 4 bases, and 7 bases separated the two germline ends. CDR3 size: 12 residues. The CDR3 coding sequence is TGTGCCAGCAGTTGGACGTACAATGAGCAGTTCTTC. This codes for CASSWTYNEQFF.

This sequence joins TRBV27 and TRBJ2-7; 9 bases are shared with TRBD1. This CDR3 region has 16 residues. Germline-derived CDR1 and CDR2 are MNHEY and SMNVEV (reference sequence). Losses at the gene ends were 2 bases for V and 1 base for J; bases not matched to a gene: 6. CDR3 sequence (DNA): TGTGCCAGCAGTTTAAACCGGGGACAGGGATCCTACGAGCAGTACTTC. It translates to CASSLNRGQGSYEQYF.

The chain links TRBV11-2 to TRBJ1-4; perhaps TRBD1 as D (5 bases). With 2 bases removed from V and 5 bases from J, the gap between germline ends came to 15 bases. The germline gives CDR1 SGHAT, CDR2 FQNNGV. This CDR3 is 16 amino acids long. The CDR3 loop reads CASSLSAGWGNEKLFF. DNA for the CDR3: TGTGCCAGCAGCTTATCGGCAGGGTGGGGGAATGAAAAACTGTTTTTT.

The V and J genes are TRBV28 and TRBJ2-5; D call uncertain. The V gene lost 2 bases and the J gene lost 1 base, with 8 bases spanning the gap. Germline CDR1 and CDR2: MDHEN and SYDVKM. The CDR3 runs to 14 residues. CDR3 protein: CASSLLRLQETQYF. CDR3 in DNA: TGTGCCAGCAGTTTACTCCGGCTCCAAGAGACCCAGTACTTC. The full variable domain, with the rest looked up from reference TRBV28 and TRBJ2-5, is DVKVTQSSRYLVKRTGEKVFLECVQDMDHENMFWYRQDPGLGLRLIYFSYDVKMKEKGDIPEGYSVSREKKERFSLILESASTNQTSMYLCASSLLRLQETQYFGPGTRLLVL.

The chain has TRBV7-9 and TRBJ2-2; D is perhaps TRBD2 (6 bases). There are 16 residues in the CDR3. Germline values: CDR1 SEHNR, CDR2 FQNEAQ (reference sequence). Trimming stripped 1 base from V and 1 base from J, with 10 bases between. The CDR3, as DNA: TGTGCCAGCAGCTTAGTGCCGGGAGTGAACACCGGGGAGCTGTTTTTT. Residues: CASSLVPGVNTGELFF.

The V gene is TRBV10-3, the J gene TRBJ2-7; 12 bases line up with TRBD2. Germline loops: CDR1 ENHRY, CDR2 SYGVKD. J lost 0 bases, V lost 6 bases, and 3 bases had no gene match. The CDR3 spans 15 residues. CDR3 residues: CAISRTSGNSYEQYF. For the CDR3, the DNA is TGTGCCATCAGCCGGACTAGCGGGAACTCCTACGAGCAGTACTTC.

A single count supports this clone. This chain uses TRBV27 with TRBJ2-1; 7 nucleotides line up with TRBD2. The V segment lost 4 bases and the J segment 7 bases; nucleotides outside the gene matches: 10. Germline CDR1 reads MNHEY; CDR2 reads SMNVEV (reference sequence). There are 15 residues in the CDR3. The CDR3, as DNA: TGTGCCAGCAGTTGGCTCGCGGGAGCGGTTAATGAGCAGTTCTTC. This translates into CASSWLAGAVNEQFF.

The chain recombines TRBV11-2 with TRBJ2-2; no reliable D call. The CDR3 extends over 11 amino acids. Trimming removed 4 bases from V and 7 bases from J, with 4 bases in between. In germline, CDR1 is SGHAT, CDR2 FQNNGV. DNA for the CDR3: TGTGCCAGCAGCTACGGCGGGGAGCTGTTTTTT. This sequence encodes CASSYGGELFF.

The chain uses TRBV14 and TRBJ2-7; 11 bases align to TRBD1. This CDR3 has 14 residues. Germline loops: CDR1 SGHDN, CDR2 FVKESK. The J segment lost 7 bases and the V segment lost 4 bases, leaving 6 bases of the junction unmatched. The CDR3 DNA follows: TGTGCCAGCAGCCTACGGACAGGGGGCTTTGAGCAGTACTTC. It encodes CASSLRTGGFEQYF.

V is TRBV15 and J is TRBJ1-3, with a tentative D call TRBD1 (5 bases). This CDR3 spans 14 amino acids. Trimming took 3 bases from V and 9 from J, leaving 15 bases between them. Germline CDR1 and CDR2: LNHNV and YYDKDF (reference sequence). CDR3 region: CATSSQWDAGTIYF. CDR3 in DNA: TGTGCCACCAGCAGCCAGTGGGACGCCGGCACCATATATTTT.

For this clone: Other DNA sequences in the same sample also yield this CDR3. The V call is TRBV9, the J call TRBJ1-1; D may be TRBD1 (6 bases). This CDR3 has 14 amino acids. Germline assignment: CDR1 SGDLS and CDR2 YYNGEE. V lost 0 bases and J 2 bases, leaving 8 bases between the germline ends. The CDR3 DNA follows: TGTGCCAGCAGCGTAGGGACAGCAAACACTGAAGCTTTCTTT. It translates to CASSVGTANTEAFF.

The chain employs TRBV30 and TRBJ2-2; D possibly corresponds to TRBD1 (5 bases). Trimming took off 7 bases at V and 5 bases at J, with 26 bases between the two ends. CDR1 is GTSNPN, CDR2 SVGIG, per germline (reference sequence). The CDR3 loop spans 17 amino acids. CDR3 sequence (DNA): TGTGCCTATAAAATTCACCGGAACAGGTTGGGAACCGGGGAGCTGTTTTTT. Protein sequence: CAYKIHRNRLGTGELFF.

This clone has just one count. The rearrangement links TRBV7-9 to TRBJ2-1, with D perhaps matching TRBD2 (5 bases). CDR1 is SEHNR, CDR2 FQNEAQ, per germline (reference sequence). Deletions cut 8 bases from V and 7 bases from J, with 18 bases between. The CDR3 is 14 residues long. The CDR3 sequence is CASRGSGPSNEQFF. The CDR3 nucleotides read TGTGCCAGCCGTGGGAGTGGGCCGTCGAATGAGCAGTTCTTC. Based on the CDR3 plus reference TRBV7-9 and TRBJ2-1, the full variable domain is DTGVSQNPRHKITKRGQNVTFRCDPISEHNRLYWYRQTLGQGPEFLTYFQNEAQLEKSRLLSDRFSAERPKGSFSTLEIQRTEQGDSAMYLCASRGSGPSNEQFFGPGTRLTVL.

This clone was recorded only once. This chain connects TRBV10-1 to TRBJ2-7, with D unclear. CDR1 is WNHNN and CDR2 is SYGVQD in the germline V gene (reference sequence). The CDR3 contains 14 residues. The ends were cut back, 6 bases at V and 2 bases at J, with 14 bases in the middle. The DNA of the CDR3 is TGCGCCAGCAGCCGTGAAGGGTTCCCCTACGAGCAGTACTTC. Translated, it gives CASSREGFPYEQYF.

The CDR3 nucleotides read TGTGCCAGCATGTGGCTAGCGGGAGGGCGGCGCAATACGCAGTATTTT. Protein product: CASMWLAGGRRNTQYF. The chain is built from TRBV28 and TRBJ2-3; 12 nucleotides align to TRBD2. The CDR3 has 16 amino acids. The germline V gene has CDR1 MDHEN and CDR2 SYDVKM. Losses at the gene ends were 7 bases for V and 7 bases for J; bases not matched to a gene: 12.

The rearrangement links TRBV5-1 to TRBJ1-4; D call uncertain. Germline V lookup: CDR1 SGHRS, CDR2 YFSETQ. This CDR3 spans 14 amino acids. V lost 0 bases, J lost 5 bases, and 8 bases lay in between. Here the CDR3 reads CASSLEPGNEKLFF. The DNA for the CDR3 is TGCGCCAGCAGCTTGGAACCCGGGAATGAAAAACTGTTTTTT.

The chain employs TRBV7-2 and TRBJ2-7; TRBD2 matches 10 bases. With V trimmed by 4 bases and J by 5 bases, 14 bases remained unmatched. Germline CDR1 is SGHTA and CDR2 is FQGNSA. The CDR3 extends over 17 amino acids. The CDR3 sequence: CASSSDRGLAEGDEQYF. DNA for the CDR3: TGTGCCAGCAGCTCCGACCGCGGACTAGCGGAGGGGGACGAGCAGTACTTC.

The genes are TRBV19 and TRBJ1-2; possibly TRBD1 for D (5 bases). The V end was cut by 8 bases, the J end by 7 bases, with 20 bases between. This CDR3 region has 14 residues. Germline CDR1 and CDR2: LNHDA and SQIVND (reference sequence). CDR3 bases: TGTGCCAGTCAGGACGGGCAGGGTCTTCCTGGCTACACCTTC. It translates to CASQDGQGLPGYTF.

The rearrangement uses TRBV6-6 and TRBJ2-7, with 8 bases that match TRBD1. Trimming cost V 3 bases and J 5 bases; bases outside gene matches: 3. The CDR3 is made up of 13 amino acids. The germline CDR1 and CDR2 sequences are MNHNY and SVGAGI (reference sequence). CDR3 bases: TGTGCCAGCAGTTATGGGACAGGAGACGAGCAGTACTTC. Translation: CASSYGTGDEQYF.